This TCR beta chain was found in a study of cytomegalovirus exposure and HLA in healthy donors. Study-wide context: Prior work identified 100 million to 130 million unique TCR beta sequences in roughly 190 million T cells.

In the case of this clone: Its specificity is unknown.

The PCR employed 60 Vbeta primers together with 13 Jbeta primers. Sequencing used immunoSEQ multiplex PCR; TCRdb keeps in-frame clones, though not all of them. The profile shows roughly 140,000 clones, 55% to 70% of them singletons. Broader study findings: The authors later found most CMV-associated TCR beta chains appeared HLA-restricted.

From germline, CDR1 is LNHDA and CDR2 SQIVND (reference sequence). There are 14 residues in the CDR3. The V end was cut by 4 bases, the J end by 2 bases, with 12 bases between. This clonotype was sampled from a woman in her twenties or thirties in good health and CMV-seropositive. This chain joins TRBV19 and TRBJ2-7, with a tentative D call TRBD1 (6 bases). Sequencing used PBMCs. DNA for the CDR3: TGTGCCAGTAGTACGAGGGACACGACCTACGAGCAGTACTTC. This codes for CASSTRDTTYEQYF.